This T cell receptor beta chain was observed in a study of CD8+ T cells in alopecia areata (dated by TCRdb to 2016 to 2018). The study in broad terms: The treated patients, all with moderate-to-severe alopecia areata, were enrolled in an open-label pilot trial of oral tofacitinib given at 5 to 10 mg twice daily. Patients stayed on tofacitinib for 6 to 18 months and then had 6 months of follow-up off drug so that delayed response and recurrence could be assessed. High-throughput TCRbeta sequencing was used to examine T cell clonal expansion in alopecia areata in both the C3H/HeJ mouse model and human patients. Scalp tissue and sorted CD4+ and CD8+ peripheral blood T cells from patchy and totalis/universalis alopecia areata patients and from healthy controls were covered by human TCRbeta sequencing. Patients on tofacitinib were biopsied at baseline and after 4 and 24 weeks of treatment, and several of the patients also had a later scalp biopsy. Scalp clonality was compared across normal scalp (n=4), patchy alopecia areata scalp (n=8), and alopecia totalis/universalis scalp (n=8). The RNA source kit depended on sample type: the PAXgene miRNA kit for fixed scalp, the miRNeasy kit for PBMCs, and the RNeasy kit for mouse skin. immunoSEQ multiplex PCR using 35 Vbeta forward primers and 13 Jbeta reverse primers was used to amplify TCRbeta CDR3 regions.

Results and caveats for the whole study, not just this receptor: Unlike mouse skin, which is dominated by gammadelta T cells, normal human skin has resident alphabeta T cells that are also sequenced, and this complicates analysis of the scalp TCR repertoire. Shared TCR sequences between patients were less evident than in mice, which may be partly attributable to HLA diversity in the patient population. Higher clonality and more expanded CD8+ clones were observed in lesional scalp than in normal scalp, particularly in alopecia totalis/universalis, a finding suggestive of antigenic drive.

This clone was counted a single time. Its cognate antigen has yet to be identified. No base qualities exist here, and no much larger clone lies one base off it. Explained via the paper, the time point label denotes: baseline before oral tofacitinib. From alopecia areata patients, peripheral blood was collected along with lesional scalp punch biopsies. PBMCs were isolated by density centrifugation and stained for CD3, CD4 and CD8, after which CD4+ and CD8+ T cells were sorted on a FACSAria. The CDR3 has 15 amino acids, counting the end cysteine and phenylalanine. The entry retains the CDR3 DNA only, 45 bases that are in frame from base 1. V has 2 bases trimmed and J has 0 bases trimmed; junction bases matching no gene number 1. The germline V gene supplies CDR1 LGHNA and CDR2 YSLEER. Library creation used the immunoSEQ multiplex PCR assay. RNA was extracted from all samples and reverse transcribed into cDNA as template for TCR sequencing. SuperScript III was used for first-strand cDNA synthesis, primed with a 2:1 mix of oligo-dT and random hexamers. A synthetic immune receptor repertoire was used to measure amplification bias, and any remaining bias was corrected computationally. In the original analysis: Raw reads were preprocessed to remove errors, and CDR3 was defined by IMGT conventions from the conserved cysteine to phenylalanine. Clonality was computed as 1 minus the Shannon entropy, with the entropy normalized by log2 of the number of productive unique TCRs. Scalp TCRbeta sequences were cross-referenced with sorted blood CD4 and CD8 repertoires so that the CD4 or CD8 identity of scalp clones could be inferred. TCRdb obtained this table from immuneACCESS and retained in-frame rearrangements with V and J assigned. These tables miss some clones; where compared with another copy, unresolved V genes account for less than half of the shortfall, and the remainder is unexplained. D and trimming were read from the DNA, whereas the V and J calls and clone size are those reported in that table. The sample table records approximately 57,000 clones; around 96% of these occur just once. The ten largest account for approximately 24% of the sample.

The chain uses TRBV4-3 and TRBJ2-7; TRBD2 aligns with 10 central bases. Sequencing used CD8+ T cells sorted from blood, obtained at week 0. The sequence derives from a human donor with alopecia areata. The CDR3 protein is CASSQRLAGSYEQYF. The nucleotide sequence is TGCGCCAGCAGCCAAAGACTAGCGGGCTCCTACGAGCAGTACTTC.